The 27 T cell receptor beta chains below all came from one sample that was sequenced in a study of technical replicates of blood from a handful of donors. Repertoires were generated with immunoSEQ multiplex PCR, while TCRdb's copy carries only in-frame clones and drops some. The sample consists of 85,000 to 95,000 clones, 90% to 96% of them appearing once. The sample was T cells isolated from PBMCs. The receptors originated from a human donor in good health.

V usage is TRBV6-6 and J usage is TRBJ1-2, with no clear D. The V gene lost 0 bases and the J gene lost 6 bases, with 5 bases spanning the gap. The germline gives CDR1 MNHNY, CDR2 SVGAGI (reference sequence). This CDR3 region has 12 residues. The CDR3 protein is CASSYSADGYTF. The CDR3 DNA sequence: TGTGCCAGCAGTTACTCTGCGGATGGCTACACCTTC.

This chain joins TRBV7-2 and TRBJ2-7; TRBD2 aligns across 7 bases. The CDR3 totals 16 residues. V lost 2 bases and J lost 4; bases outside the gene matches: 11. Per germline, CDR1 SGHTA and CDR2 FQGNSA. The CDR3 sequence is CASSLLGGSENYEQYF. The CDR3 DNA sequence: TGTGCCAGCAGCTTACTCGGCGGGAGTGAAAATTACGAGCAGTACTTC.

V gene TRBV4-1 combines with J gene TRBJ1-1; no reliable D call. The CDR3 totals 11 residues. Trimming took off 3 bases at V and 8 bases at J, with 7 bases between the two ends. In germline, CDR1 is MGHRA, CDR2 YSYEKL. The CDR3 sequence: CASSQTGEAFF. In nucleotides, the CDR3 is TGCGCCAGCAGCCAGACGGGGGAAGCTTTCTTT.

The J gene is TRBJ1-4, the V gene TRBV10-1, with 9 bases that match TRBD1. The CDR3 has 15 residues. Trimming cost V 6 bases and J 6 bases; bases outside gene matches: 8. Per germline, CDR1 WNHNN and CDR2 SYGVQD (reference sequence). The CDR3 DNA sequence: TGCGCCAGCAGATTCCGGGACAGGGACGATGAAAAACTGTTTTTT. Its protein is CASRFRDRDDEKLFF.

This clone was recorded once. The chain employs TRBV7-3 and TRBJ2-5, with D possibly TRBD2 on 5 matching bases. There are 13 residues in the CDR3. Germline loops: CDR1 SGHTA, CDR2 FQGTGA. The V end was cut by 5 bases, the J end by 5 bases, with 12 bases between. CDR3 sequence: CASSRTLEETQYF. DNA for the CDR3: TGTGCCAGCAGCCGGACTTTAGAGGAGACCCAGTACTTC.

V gene TRBV6-1 combines with J gene TRBJ1-1; D is uncertain. Deletions cut 5 bases from V and 7 bases from J, with 11 bases between. The CDR3 is 12 residues long. In germline, CDR1 is MNHNS, CDR2 SASEGT. The CDR3 here is CASSSWGGEAFF. As DNA, the CDR3 is TGTGCCAGCAGTTCTTGGGGAGGTGAAGCTTTCTTT.

The chain carries TRBV11-3 and TRBJ2-3, with D possibly being TRBD2 (6 bases). Deletions cut 1 base from V and 8 bases from J, with 10 bases between. This CDR3 contains 13 residues. Germline V gene lookup returns CDR1 SGHNT and CDR2 YENEEA. CDR3 bases: TGTGCCAGCAGCTTAGCGGGGGACGCTACGCAGTATTTT. Its translation: CASSLAGDATQYF.

The chain joins TRBV30 to TRBJ2-7, with D maybe TRBD2 (6 bases). Trimming cost V 2 bases and J 3 bases, with 14 bases left between them. The CDR3 has 14 residues. Germline V gene sequence: CDR1 GTSNPN, CDR2 SVGIG (reference sequence). The DNA of the CDR3 is TGTGCCTGGAGTTACGGCGGGACCATCTACGAGCAGTACTTC. This translates into CAWSYGGTIYEQYF.

In nucleotides, the CDR3 is TGTGCCAGCAGCCGGGACAGGGCAGGAAACACCATATATTTT. It translates to CASSRDRAGNTIYF. The chain carries TRBV9 and TRBJ1-3, with 9 bases aligning to TRBD1. CDR1 is SGDLS, CDR2 YYNGEE, per germline. The CDR3 totals 14 residues. The J segment lost 4 bases and the V segment lost 4 bases, leaving 3 bases of the junction unmatched.

CDR3 coding DNA: TGCGCCAGCAGCCCCCGGGACAGACAGAAAGAGACCCAGTACTTC. Translated: CASSPRDRQKETQYF. The chain combines TRBV4-1 with TRBJ2-5, with 7 positions matching TRBD1. The ends lost 4 bases at V and 3 bases at J; junction bases unmatched: 8. The CDR3 contains 15 residues. Looked up from germline, CDR1 is MGHRA and CDR2 is YSYEKL.

The chain is built from TRBV13 and TRBJ1-2, with TRBD1 identical over 10 bases. There are 14 residues in the CDR3. CDR1 and CDR2 (germline): PRHDT, FYEKMQ (reference sequence). V lost 4 bases and J lost 8; bases outside the gene matches: 7. CDR3 nucleotide sequence: TGTGCCAGCAGCTCGGACAGGGGGTTTCGAGGCTACACCTTC. Its protein is CASSSDRGFRGYTF. Combining the CDR3 with reference TRBV13 and TRBJ1-2 gives the whole variable domain AAGVIQSPRHLIKEKRETATLKCYPIPRHDTVYWYQQGPGQDPQFLISFYEKMQSDKGSIPDRFSAQQFSDYHSELNMSSLELGDSALYFCASSSDRGFRGYTFGSGTRLTVV.

The genes are TRBV27 and TRBJ2-2; the D is unclear. CDR3 size: 13 residues. The germline V gene has CDR1 MNHEY and CDR2 SMNVEV (reference sequence). The germline V and J ends were trimmed by 0 bases and 9 bases, with 8 bases remaining between them. CDR3 protein: CASSLSVGWELFF. In DNA form, the CDR3 reads TGTGCCAGCAGTTTATCAGTCGGGTGGGAGCTGTTTTTT.

This chain links TRBV7-8 with TRBJ1-3; D remains unclear. CDR1 and CDR2 (germline): SGHVS, FQNEAQ. V gave up 1 base and J gave up 4 bases, with 17 bases separating them. The CDR3 consists of 17 residues. CDR3 in amino acids: CASSLVQTLLGGNTIYF. In DNA form, the CDR3 reads TGTGCCAGCAGCTTAGTCCAGACTCTTCTTGGGGGAAACACCATATATTTT.

Comments on this clone: One end of the junction fails to match germline, which may point to a read error. This CDR3 is also generated by other DNA sequences in the sample. V usage is TRBV2 and J usage is TRBJ1-5, with 7 bases fitting TRBD1. The germline V gene has CDR1 SNHLY and CDR2 FYNNEI. The CDR3 spans 16 residues. The CDR3 loop reads CASSEGTGQHYQPQHF. CDR3 sequence (DNA): TGTGCCAGTAGTGAAGGGACGGGACAGCACTATCAGCCCCAGCATTTT.

The chain recombines TRBV6-1 with TRBJ2-3; D not resolved. The CDR3 totals 20 residues. Germline CDR1 MNHNS, CDR2 SASEGT. Trimming removed 2 bases at V and 4 bases at J, with 28 bases between. CDR3 sequence reads: CASSERRRGLALGKADTQYF. The CDR3 DNA follows: TGTGCCAGCAGTGAACGTCGTCGCGGTTTAGCTCTAGGCAAGGCAGATACGCAGTATTTT.

The V gene is TRBV5-5, the J gene TRBJ1-1; the D gene is possibly TRBD1 (5 bases). Trimming took off 0 bases at V and 0 bases at J, with 6 bases between the two ends. Germline CDR1 is SGHKS and CDR2 is YYEKEE (reference sequence). The CDR3 is 14 residues long. The CDR3 sequence: CASSLVTVNTEAFF. CDR3 sequence (DNA): TGTGCCAGCAGCTTGGTGACAGTGAACACTGAAGCTTTCTTT. Full variable domain (remainder filled in from reference TRBV5-5 and TRBJ1-1): DAGVTQSPTHLIKTRGQQVTLRCSPISGHKSVSWYQQVLGQGPQFIFQYYEKEERGRGNFPDRFSARQFPNYSSELNVNALLLGDSALYLCASSLVTVNTEAFFGQGTRLTVV.

V gene TRBV9 combines with J gene TRBJ2-3; TRBD1 matches at 9 bases. Germline CDR1 SGDLS, CDR2 YYNGEE. V trimming: 4 bases; J trimming: 5 bases; junction bases outside the gene matches: 2. CDR3 length: 13 amino acids. CDR3 bases: TGTGCCAGCAGCCCGACAGGGGGAGATACGCAGTATTTT. Its protein product is CASSPTGGDTQYF.

The V call is TRBV13, the J call TRBJ2-5, with D maybe TRBD2 (5 bases). V was cut by 1 base and J by 5 bases, with 11 bases left in between. Looked up from germline, CDR1 is PRHDT and CDR2 is FYEKMQ (reference sequence). The CDR3 contains 14 residues. The CDR3 region has the DNA TGTGCCAGCAGCTTAGCAACGGGAAGGGAGACCCAGTACTTC. Its protein is CASSLATGRETQYF.

The chain has TRBV9 and TRBJ2-2; 9 bases agree with TRBD2. The CDR3 is 14 amino acids. Germline trimming cut 0 bases from V and 6 bases from J; bases unmatched to any gene: 0. Germline lookup yields CDR1 SGDLS and CDR2 YYNGEE. The CDR3 sequence: CASSVGGRAGELFF. CDR3 coding DNA: TGTGCCAGCAGCGTAGGCGGGAGGGCCGGGGAGCTGTTTTTT.

Here the CDR3 DNA reads TGTGCCGGGCGGGGGTACAATGAGCAGTTCTTC. It codes for CAGRGYNEQFF. This chain joins TRBV30 and TRBJ2-1; TRBD2 matches 7 bases. Unmatched junction bases numbered 2, after V lost 8 bases and J lost 4 bases. Looked up from germline, CDR1 is GTSNPN and CDR2 is SVGIG (reference sequence). This CDR3 comprises 11 residues.

V is TRBV29-1 and J is TRBJ1-2; 9 bases line up with TRBD1. The CDR3 covers 13 residues. V lost 4 bases and J lost 3; bases outside the gene matches: 3. Per the germline V gene, CDR1 is SQVTM and CDR2 is ANQGSEA. CDR3 nucleotide sequence: TGCAGCGTTGGGACAGGGGTTGACTATGGCTACACCTTC. This translates into CSVGTGVDYGYTF.

V usage is TRBV11-1 and J usage is TRBJ2-4; 9 bases align to TRBD1. The CDR3 sequence is 12 residues long. The ends lost 0 bases at V and 13 bases at J; junction bases unmatched: 1. CDR1 is SGHAT, CDR2 FQDESV, per germline (reference sequence). In nucleotides, the CDR3 is TGTGCCAGCAGCTTAGCAGGGACAGGGCAGTACTTC. This gives the protein CASSLAGTGQYF.

The V gene is TRBV30, the J gene TRBJ1-1; tentatively, D is TRBD1 (5 bases). This CDR3 region has 14 residues. V was cut by 3 bases and J by 4 bases, with 15 bases left in between. CDR1 is GTSNPN and CDR2 is SVGIG in the germline V gene (reference sequence). The CDR3 here is CAWSPLGGGTEAFF. The CDR3 nucleotides are TGTGCCTGGAGCCCCCTCGGGGGGGGCACTGAAGCTTTCTTT.

In this sample, this clone turned up once. This sequence joins TRBV5-5 and TRBJ1-1; a possible D gene is TRBD1 (5 bases). V dropped 6 bases and J dropped 1 base, with 10 bases sitting between them. CDR3 length equals 13 residues. Germline loops: CDR1 SGHKS, CDR2 YYEKEE (reference sequence). CDR3 region: CASISQGNTEAFF. CDR3 in DNA: TGTGCCAGCATCAGCCAGGGGAACACTGAAGCTTTCTTT.

V is TRBV2 and J is TRBJ2-7, with 9 bases fitting TRBD2. Looked up from germline, CDR1 is SNHLY and CDR2 is FYNNEI. V gave up 4 bases and J gave up 4 bases; unmatched junction bases: 5. The CDR3 contains 14 residues. The CDR3 loop reads CASSGAGGGYEQYF. Written as DNA, the CDR3 is TGTGCCAGCAGTGGGGCGGGAGGGGGTTACGAGCAGTACTTC. The entire variable domain, with the rest obtained from reference TRBV2 and TRBJ2-7, is as follows: EPEVTQTPSHQVTQMGQEVILRCVPISNHLYFYWYRQILGQKVEFLVSFYNNEISEKSEIFDDQFSVERPDGSNFTLKIRSTKLEDSAMYFCASSGAGGGYEQYFGPGTRLTVT.

V gene TRBV29-1 combines with J gene TRBJ2-1; 10 bases map to TRBD2. Germline V gene data show CDR1 as SQVTM and CDR2 as ANQGSEA. The junction had 4 bases not matched to a gene; V was cut back by 6 bases and J by 5 bases. The CDR3 length is 13 residues. Here the CDR3 DNA reads TGCAGCGTGGGACTAGCGACTGACAATGAGCAGTTCTTC. Its protein product is CSVGLATDNEQFF.

The chain uses TRBV29-1 and TRBJ2-7, with 7 positions matching TRBD1. Looked up from germline, CDR1 is SQVTM and CDR2 is ANQGSEA. The CDR3 totals 15 residues. J was trimmed by 3 bases and V by 4 bases; bases with no gene match: 12. CDR3 protein: CSVGDTGETYYEQYF. DNA of the CDR3: TGCAGCGTTGGCGACACAGGGGAGACGTACTACGAGCAGTACTTC.